The clone carrying this T cell receptor beta chain showed up just a few times. The record originates from a study of CD8+ T cells in alopecia areata. Indicated treatment: oral pan-JAK inhibitor, 5-10 mg twice daily. The germline V gene has CDR1 LGHNA and CDR2 YSLEER. Trimming shortened V by 5 bases and J by 4 bases, and 11 bases separated the two germline ends. The CDR3 sequence is 13 residues long. RNA extraction was followed by reverse transcription into cDNA, which acted as the sequencing template. TCRdb's copy holds only in-frame clones and misses some; the assay was immunoSEQ multiplex PCR. The repertoire has approximately 42,000 clones, roughly 65% of them found once; the top ten carry under 25%.

The receptor comes from a human donor with alopecia areata. The sample here was CD8+ T cells sorted from blood, taken at week 4, from a patient treated with tofacitinib. The rearrangement uses TRBV4-3 and TRBJ1-1, with no clear D. CDR3 residues: CASSTTRGTEAFF. The CDR3 nucleotides are TGCGCCAGCAGCACCACGCGGGGCACTGAAGCTTTCTTT.